Only one count was recorded for the clone carrying this TCR beta chain. Its target is unknown. The sample originates from a study of T cell responses to AZD1222 COVID-19 vaccine. Across the study: Second doses that came at about 4 or about 12 weeks were put together. Overall study findings and caveats: Spike-specific TCRs gained breadth and depth after people received two AZD1222 doses. Mapped onto spike, vaccine-associated CD4 TCRs spanned it and were dominant at 160-218 and 743-854.

The assay was immunoSEQ multiplex PCR, and TCRdb's table has in-frame clones only and misses some. Altogether roughly 130,000 clones are present, 80% to 90% being singletons, with the ten largest covering about 1.5%. The clonotype comes from an adult in good health. Sequencing used peripheral blood, obtained on day 0 of AZD1222 vaccination.

The CDR3 DNA sequence: TGTGCCAGCAGTTACTCTCCTGGGGTGGGCACTGAAGCTTTCTTT. It codes for CASSYSPGVGTEAFF. The chain links TRBV6-5 to TRBJ1-1; D gene uncertain. The CDR3 extends over 15 amino acids. Deletions cut 0 bases from V and 4 bases from J, with 12 bases between. Germline CDR1 reads MNHEY; CDR2 reads SVGAGI.